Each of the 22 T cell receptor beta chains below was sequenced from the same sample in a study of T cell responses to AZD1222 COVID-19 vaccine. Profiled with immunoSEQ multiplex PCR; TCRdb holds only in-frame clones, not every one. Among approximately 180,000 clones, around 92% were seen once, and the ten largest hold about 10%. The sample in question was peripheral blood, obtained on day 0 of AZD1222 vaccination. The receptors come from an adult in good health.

CDR3 nucleotide sequence: TGCGCCAGTAAAGCCGGGACAGCCGGATTAGAGCAGTACTTC. This sequence encodes CASKAGTAGLEQYF. The chain is built from TRBV5-1 and TRBJ2-7; 7 bases fit TRBD1. The CDR3 contains 14 residues. Per the germline V gene, CDR1 is SGHRS and CDR2 is YFSETQ. The ends lost 8 bases at V and 7 bases at J; junction bases unmatched: 15.

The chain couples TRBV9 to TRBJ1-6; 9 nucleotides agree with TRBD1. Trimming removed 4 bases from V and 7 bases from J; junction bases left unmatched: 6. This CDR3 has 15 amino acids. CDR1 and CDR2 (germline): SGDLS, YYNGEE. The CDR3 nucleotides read TGTGCCAGCAGCCCCTTCGGGACAGGGAATTCACCCCTCCACTTT. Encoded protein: CASSPFGTGNSPLHF.

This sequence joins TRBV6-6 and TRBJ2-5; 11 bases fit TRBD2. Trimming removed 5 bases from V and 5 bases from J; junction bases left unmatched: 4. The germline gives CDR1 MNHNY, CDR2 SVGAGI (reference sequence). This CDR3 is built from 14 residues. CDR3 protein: CASSDTSGSETQYF. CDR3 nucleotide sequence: TGTGCCAGCAGTGATACTAGCGGGAGTGAGACCCAGTACTTC.

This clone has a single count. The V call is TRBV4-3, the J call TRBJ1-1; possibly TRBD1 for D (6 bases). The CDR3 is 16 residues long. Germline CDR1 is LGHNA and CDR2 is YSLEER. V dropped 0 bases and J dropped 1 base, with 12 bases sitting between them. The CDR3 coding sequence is TGCGCCAGCAGCCAAGATAGTAGACAGGCGAACACTGAAGCTTTCTTT. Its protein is CASSQDSRQANTEAFF.

The CDR3 region has the DNA TGTGCCAGCAGGGTGGCTAGCGGGGGGCCTAGTGAGCAGTTCTTC. Translating gives CASRVASGGPSEQFF. V is TRBV2 and J is TRBJ2-1; 11 nucleotides match TRBD2. This CDR3 region has 15 residues. J was trimmed by 9 bases and V by 6 bases; bases with no gene match: 10. Looked up from germline, CDR1 is SNHLY and CDR2 is FYNNEI.

Here the CDR3 reads CASSRGVGEQFF. DNA for the CDR3: TGTGCCAGCAGCCGAGGCGTCGGTGAGCAGTTCTTC. The gene calls are TRBV11-2 and TRBJ2-1; no clear D gene. CDR3 size: 12 residues. Trimming removed 5 bases at V and 9 bases at J, with 11 bases between. Germline V gene data show CDR1 as SGHAT and CDR2 as FQNNGV. The entire variable domain, with the rest obtained from reference TRBV11-2 and TRBJ2-1, is as follows: EAGVAQSPRYKIIEKRQSVAFWCNPISGHATLYWYQQILGQGPKLLIQFQNNGVVDDSQLPKDRFSAERLKGVDSTLKIQPAKLEDSAVYLCASSRGVGEQFFGPGTRLTVL.

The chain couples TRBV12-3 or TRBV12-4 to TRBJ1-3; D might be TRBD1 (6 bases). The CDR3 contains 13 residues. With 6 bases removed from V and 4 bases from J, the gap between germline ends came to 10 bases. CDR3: CASRRTEGNTIYF. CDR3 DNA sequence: TGTGCCAGCAGGCGGACAGAGGGAAACACCATATATTTT.

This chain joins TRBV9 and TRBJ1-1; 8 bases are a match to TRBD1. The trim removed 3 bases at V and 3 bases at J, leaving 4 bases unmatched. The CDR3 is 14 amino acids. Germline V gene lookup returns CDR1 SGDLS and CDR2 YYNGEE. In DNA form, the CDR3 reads TGTGCCAGCAGCGCCGACAGGGGAGACACTGAAGCTTTCTTT. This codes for CASSADRGDTEAFF.

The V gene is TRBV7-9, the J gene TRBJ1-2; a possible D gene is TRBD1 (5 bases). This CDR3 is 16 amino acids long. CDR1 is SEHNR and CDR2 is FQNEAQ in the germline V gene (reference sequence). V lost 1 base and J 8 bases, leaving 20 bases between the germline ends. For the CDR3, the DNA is TGTGCCAGCAGCTTAGTTATGGGGCGCGCACCAGGGGGCTACACCTTC. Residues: CASSLVMGRAPGGYTF.

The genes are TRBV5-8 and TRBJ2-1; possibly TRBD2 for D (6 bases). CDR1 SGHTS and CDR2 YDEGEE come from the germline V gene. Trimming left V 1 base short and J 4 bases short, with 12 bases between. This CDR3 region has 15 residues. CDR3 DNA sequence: TGTGCCAGCAGCTTGCGAGGACTAAGTTACAATGAGCAGTTCTTC. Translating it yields CASSLRGLSYNEQFF.

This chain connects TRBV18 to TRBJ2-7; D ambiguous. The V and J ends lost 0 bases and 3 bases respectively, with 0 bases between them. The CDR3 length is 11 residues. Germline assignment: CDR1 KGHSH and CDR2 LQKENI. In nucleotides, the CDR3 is TGTGCCAGCTCACCACCCTACGAGCAGTACTTC. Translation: CASSPPYEQYF. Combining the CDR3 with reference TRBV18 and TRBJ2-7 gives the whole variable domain NAGVMQNPRHLVRRRGQEARLRCSPMKGHSHVYWYRQLPEEGLKFMVYLQKENIIDESGMPKERFSAEFPKEGPSILRIQQVVRGDSAAYFCASSPPYEQYFGPGTRLTVT.

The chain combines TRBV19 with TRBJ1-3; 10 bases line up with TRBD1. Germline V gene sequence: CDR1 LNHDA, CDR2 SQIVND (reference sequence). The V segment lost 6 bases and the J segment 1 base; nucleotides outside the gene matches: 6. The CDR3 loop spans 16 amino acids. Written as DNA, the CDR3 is TGTGCCAGTAGCCCGGGACAGGGGTTGTCTGGAAACACCATATATTTT. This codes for CASSPGQGLSGNTIYF.

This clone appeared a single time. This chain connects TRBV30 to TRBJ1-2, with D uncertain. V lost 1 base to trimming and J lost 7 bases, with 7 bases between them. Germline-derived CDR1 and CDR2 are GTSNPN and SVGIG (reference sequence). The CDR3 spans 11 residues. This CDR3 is CAWSAGSGYTF. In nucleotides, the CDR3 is TGTGCCTGGAGTGCGGGGAGTGGCTACACCTTC.

CDR3 sequence reads: CASSRSRGESHSGNTIYF. The CDR3 bases are TGTGCCAGCAGCCGTTCCAGGGGCGAATCCCACTCTGGAAACACCATATATTTT. J is TRBJ1-3 and V is TRBV5-4, with D perhaps matching TRBD1 (6 bases). This CDR3 is 18 amino acids long. The V end lost 4 bases, the J end lost 0 bases, and 20 bases lay between the germline ends. Germline-derived CDR1 and CDR2 are SGHNT and YYREEE (reference sequence).

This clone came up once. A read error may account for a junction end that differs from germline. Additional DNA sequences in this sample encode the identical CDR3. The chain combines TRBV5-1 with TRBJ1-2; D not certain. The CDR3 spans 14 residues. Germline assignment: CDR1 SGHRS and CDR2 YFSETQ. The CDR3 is CASSLGDRGYGYTF. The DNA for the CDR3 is TGCGCCAGCAGTTTGGGAGATCGGGGCTATGGCTACACCTTC.

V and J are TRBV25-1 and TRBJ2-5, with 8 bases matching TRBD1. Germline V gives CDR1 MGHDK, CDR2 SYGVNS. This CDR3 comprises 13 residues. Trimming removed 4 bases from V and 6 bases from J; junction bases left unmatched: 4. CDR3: CASSATGGQTQYF. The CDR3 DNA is TGTGCCAGCAGTGCTACAGGGGGGCAGACCCAGTACTTC.

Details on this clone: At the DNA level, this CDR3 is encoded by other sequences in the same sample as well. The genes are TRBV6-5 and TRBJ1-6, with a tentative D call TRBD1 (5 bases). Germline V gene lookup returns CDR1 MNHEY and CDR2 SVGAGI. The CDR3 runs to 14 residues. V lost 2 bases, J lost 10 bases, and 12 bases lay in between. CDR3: CASSYRGRDSPLHF. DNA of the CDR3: TGTGCCAGCAGTTACCGGGGCCGAGACTCACCCCTCCACTTT.

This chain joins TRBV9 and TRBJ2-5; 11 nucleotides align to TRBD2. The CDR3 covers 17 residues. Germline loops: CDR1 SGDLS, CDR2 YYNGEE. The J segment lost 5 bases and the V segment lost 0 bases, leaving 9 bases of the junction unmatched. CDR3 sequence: CASSVEGSGGAYETQYF. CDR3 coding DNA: TGTGCCAGCAGCGTAGAAGGTAGCGGGGGGGCCTATGAGACCCAGTACTTC.

The CDR3 loop reads CASSHVARRDGYTF. The CDR3 DNA follows: TGTGCCAGCAGCCATGTGGCGAGAAGGGACGGCTACACCTTC. The V call is TRBV3-1 (or the pseudogene TRBV3-2), the J call TRBJ1-2; weak D call: TRBD1 (5 bases). Deletions cut 3 bases from V and 8 bases from J, with 16 bases between. The CDR3 has 14 residues. Germline V gene lookup returns CDR1 LGHDT and CDR2 YNNKEL (reference sequence).

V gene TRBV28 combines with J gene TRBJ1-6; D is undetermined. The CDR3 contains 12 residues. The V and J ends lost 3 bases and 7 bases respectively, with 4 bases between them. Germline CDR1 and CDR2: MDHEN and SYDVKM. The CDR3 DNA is TGTGCCAGCAGTTTTAGAAATTCACCCCTCCACTTT. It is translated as CASSFRNSPLHF.

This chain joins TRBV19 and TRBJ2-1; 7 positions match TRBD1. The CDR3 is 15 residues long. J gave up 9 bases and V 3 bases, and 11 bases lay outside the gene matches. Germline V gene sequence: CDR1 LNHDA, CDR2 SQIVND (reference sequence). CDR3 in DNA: TGTGCCAGTAGTATCTCAACTAGGGGGCCCGGTGAGCAGTTCTTC. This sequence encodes CASSISTRGPGEQFF.

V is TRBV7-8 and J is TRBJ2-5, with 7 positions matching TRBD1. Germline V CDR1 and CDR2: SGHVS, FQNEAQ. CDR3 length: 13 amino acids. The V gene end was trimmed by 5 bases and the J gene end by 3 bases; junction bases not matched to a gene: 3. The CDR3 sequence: CASSRDRKETQYF. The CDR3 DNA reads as TGTGCCAGCAGCCGGGACAGAAAAGAGACCCAGTACTTC.